These T cell receptor beta chains were read from a single sample in a study of blood T cell repertoires in COVID-19. Measured with immunoSEQ multiplex PCR; TCRdb has only the in-frame clones, and not every one. This table has just over 250,000 clones, roughly four fifths appearing once. The specimen was PBMCs or T cells enriched from blood (not recorded which). The receptors come from a man under 40 with acute COVID-19. The CDR3 runs from the conserved cysteine through the conserved F or W. A D gene is named only where the DNA matches it firmly. Clone sizes are given selectively: once, few, many, or a class where the clone is expanded.

TRBJ1-1	.	.	TRBV19	TGTGCCAGTAGCTACCCCACGGGAGGGTTTACTGAAGCTTTCTTT	CASSYPTGGFTEAFF
TRBJ2-1	TRBD2	.	TRBV11-1	TGTGCCAGCAGCTTAGGCACCCTAGCGGAATACAATGAGCAGTTCTTC	CASSLGTLAEYNEQFF
TRBJ2-3	.	.	TRBV27	TGTGCCAGCAGTTTGGGACTCAAAACTACGCAGTATTTT	CASSLGLKTTQYF
TRBJ1-1	.	few	TRBV5-1	TGCGCCAGCAGCTTGTTAGAGGGCCGGAACACTGAAGCTTTCTTT	CASSLLEGRNTEAFF
TRBJ1-1	TRBD1	.	TRBV6-5	TGTGCCAGCAGCCACCAGGGGGTCAACACTGAAGCTTTCTTT	CASSHQGVNTEAFF
TRBJ2-1	TRBD2	.	TRBV10-3	TGTGCCATCAGTGAGTCAGCGCTAGCGGGAGCTGGCAATGAGCAGTTCTTC	CAISESALAGAGNEQFF
TRBJ1-5	.	.	TRBV28	TGTGCCAGCACACGCGATGGGCGGGGGGCCCAGCATTTT	CASTRDGRGAQHF
TRBJ1-3	.	.	TRBV7-2	TGTGCCAGCAGCTTAGGAGGGGGGGCGAGAAACACCATATATTTT	CASSLGGGARNTIYF
TRBJ1-3	.	.	TRBV6-5	TGTGCCAGCAGTTACTCGCAGGGAGGATCTGGAAACACCATATATTTT	CASSYSQGGSGNTIYF
TRBJ2-3	.	.	TRBV11-3	TGTGCCAGCAGCTTATCGGGAAACCCCACAGATACGCAGTATTTT	CASSLSGNPTDTQYF
TRBJ2-1	TRBD2	.	TRBV19	TGTGCCAGTATAGGGGACGCGGGACTAGGCAATGAGCAGTTCTTC	CASIGDAGLGNEQFF
TRBJ1-1	.	.	TRBV6-5	TGTGCCAGCACCGTGACAGGGAACACTGAAGCTTTCTTT	CASTVTGNTEAFF
TRBJ1-2	.	.	TRBV9	TGTGCCAGCAGCCTATACTACAGGGAATTCCACTTC	CASSLYYREFHF
TRBJ2-3	.	once	TRBV29-1	TGCAGCGTTGAAGTGACTAGGTCAGATACGCAGTATTTT	CSVEVTRSDTQYF
TRBJ1-2	.	few	TRBV12-3/TRBV12-4	TGTGCCAGCAGTTTGGGCGGGCGTTCTGGCTACACCTTC	CASSLGGRSGYTF
TRBJ1-2	.	.	TRBV9	TGTGCCAGCAGCGTTATGGAGAGATCTGGCTACACCTTC	CASSVMERSGYTF
TRBJ1-1	TRBD1	once	TRBV9	TGTGCCAGCAGCGTCGGGACAGGGGTACGCACTGAAGCTTTCTTT	CASSVGTGVRTEAFF